What follows are 18 T cell receptor beta chains derived from one specimen sequenced in a study of neurological immune-mediated disorders. Each CDR3 protein gets one entry after TCRdb re-called the 5' RACE reads with MiXCR. This sample has around 47,000 distinct CDR3 sequences, with roughly 13% found just once. The sequenced sample consisted of PBMCs. The receptors here all came from a female donor in good health.

V gene TRBV5-1 combines with J gene TRBJ2-7; TRBD1 or TRBD2 may be the D gene (5 bases each). The CDR3 loop spans 16 amino acids. CDR1 SGHRS and CDR2 YFSETQ come from the germline V gene. The V gene lost 4 bases and the J gene lost 3 bases, with 20 bases spanning the gap. CDR3 DNA: TGCGCCAGCAGCCACACCGGGACGGGGAGCTGCTACGAGCAGTACTTC. It specifies CASSHTGTGSCYEQYF.

This clonotype was recorded many times. The chain has TRBV6-5 and TRBJ1-2, with D unclear. Trimming removed 0 bases from V and 4 bases from J, with 9 bases in between. Per germline, CDR1 MNHEY and CDR2 SVGAGI. The CDR3 is 14 amino acids. In DNA form, the CDR3 reads TGTGCCAGCAGTTACTCAGGGCTGGCCTATGGCTACACCTTC. This translates into CASSYSGLAYGYTF.

This clonotype has ten or more counts. The rearrangement links TRBV5-1 to TRBJ2-6, with D uncertain. The CDR3 consists of 15 residues. Trimming took 4 bases from V and 1 from J, leaving 9 bases between them. Germline V gives CDR1 SGHRS, CDR2 YFSETQ. DNA of the CDR3: TGCGCCAGCAGCATGGCCGCGTCTGGGGCCAACGTCCTGACTTTC. It specifies CASSMAASGANVLTF.

J is TRBJ2-3 and V is TRBV4-2; 9 positions match TRBD2. V lost 3 bases to trimming and J lost 4 bases; unmatched junction nucleotides: 5. From germline, CDR1 is LGHNA and CDR2 YNFKEQ. CDR3 length: 15 amino acids. The CDR3 DNA sequence: TGTGCCAGCAGCCAGGGCGGCGGGGGGGCAGATACGCAGTATTTT. Its translation: CASSQGGGGADTQYF.

The table lists this clonotype with many counts. The genes are TRBV6-5 and TRBJ1-5, with a possible D match to TRBD1 (6 bases). The CDR3 extends over 16 amino acids. Trimming cost V 10 bases and J 3 bases, with 22 bases left between them. Germline CDR1 MNHEY, CDR2 SVGAGI. The CDR3 sequence: CATVSWSGANNQPQHF. The CDR3 DNA reads TGTGCCACCGTGTCTTGGTCAGGGGCGAACAATCAGCCCCAGCATTTT.

This clonotype was counted many times. This chain connects TRBV7-2 to TRBJ1-5; 7 bases agree with TRBD1. The V segment lost 1 base and the J segment 2 bases; nucleotides outside the gene matches: 2. This CDR3 region has 15 residues. CDR1 is SGHTA, CDR2 FQGNSA, per germline. CDR3 bases: TGTGCCAGCAGCTTAGACAGGGGAGGCAATCAGCCCCAGCATTTT. It is translated as CASSLDRGGNQPQHF.

In its sample, this clonotype was seen many times. The chain recombines TRBV28 with TRBJ2-3, with D perhaps matching TRBD2 (5 bases). V was clipped by 3 bases and J by 5 bases, with 12 bases between them. The CDR3 spans 14 residues. Germline lookup yields CDR1 MDHEN and CDR2 SYDVKM. CDR3 nucleotide sequence: TGTGCCAGCAGTTTTCCCCCGGGAATAGATACGCAGTATTTT. Its translation: CASSFPPGIDTQYF.

This clonotype came up many times. V gene TRBV6-6 combines with J gene TRBJ1-5; the match to TRBD1 covers 8 bases. The germline CDR1 and CDR2 sequences are MNHNY and SVGAGI (reference sequence). V lost 6 bases and J lost 6; bases outside the gene matches: 7. The CDR3 is 14 amino acids. As DNA, the CDR3 is TGTGCCAGCAGCCGAGACAGGGGCCTTCAGCCCCAGCATTTT. Protein sequence: CASSRDRGLQPQHF.

This clonotype has ten or more counts. This chain links TRBV5-1 with TRBJ2-5; 8 bases are shared with TRBD1. With 3 bases clipped from V and 5 bases from J, the junction kept 3 bases outside the gene matches. CDR3 length: 13 amino acids. In germline, CDR1 is SGHRS, CDR2 YFSETQ. This CDR3 is CASSSQGEETQYF. DNA of the CDR3: TGCGCCAGCAGCTCACAGGGGGAGGAGACCCAGTACTTC.

This clonotype was recorded many times. This chain joins TRBV27 and TRBJ2-7; 7 positions agree with TRBD2. The CDR3 loop spans 12 amino acids. V was clipped by 4 bases and J by 3 bases; unmatched bases: 0. Germline-derived CDR1 and CDR2 are MNHEY and SMNVEV (reference sequence). Here the CDR3 DNA reads TGTGCCAGCAGTTCGGGGGGCTACGAGCAGTACTTC. This codes for CASSSGGYEQYF.

Remarks on this clonotype: A read error may explain this, as a much larger clone is one base away. The chain couples TRBV18 to TRBJ2-1; 11 bases match TRBD2. Germline V gene lookup returns CDR1 KGHSH and CDR2 LQKENI. The CDR3 contains 15 residues. The CDR3 here is CANSPTSGGDNEQFF. In nucleotides, the CDR3 is TGTGCCAACTCACCAACTAGCGGGGGAGACAATGAGCAGTTCTTC. The full variable domain, rest sourced from reference TRBV18 and TRBJ2-1, is NAGVMQNPRHLVRRRGQEARLRCSPMKGHSHVYWYRQLPEEGLKFMVYLQKENIIDESGMPKERFSAEFPKEGPSILRIQQVVRGDSAAYFCANSPTSGGDNEQFFGPGTRLTVL.

J is TRBJ1-1 and V is TRBV30; D is ambiguous. V lost 1 base to trimming and J lost 1 base, with 7 bases between them. Germline-derived CDR1 and CDR2 are GTSNPN and SVGIG (reference sequence). The CDR3 contains 13 residues. This chain's CDR3 is CAWSGGGNTEAFF. The CDR3 DNA reads as TGTGCCTGGAGTGGCGGTGGGAACACTGAAGCTTTCTTT.

This clonotype was found a few times. The chain uses TRBV5-6 and TRBJ1-1; D unclear. Trimming left V 1 base short and J 1 base short, with 8 bases between. CDR3 length: 14 residues. CDR1 is SGHDT, CDR2 YYEEEE, per germline. The CDR3: CASSLLGPNTEAFF. Written as DNA, the CDR3 is TGTGCCAGCAGCTTGCTGGGCCCGAACACTGAAGCTTTCTTT.

By share, this clonotype counts as medium-sized. The rearrangement uses TRBV18 and TRBJ1-5, with D perhaps matching TRBD1 (5 bases). V shed 3 bases and J shed 1 base, with 7 bases lying between them. This CDR3 region has 14 residues. Germline V gene sequence: CDR1 KGHSH, CDR2 LQKENI. In DNA, the CDR3 is TGTGCCAGCTCACCCCAGGGAAGCAATCAGCCCCAGCATTTT. This encodes CASSPQGSNQPQHF.

Judged by abundance, this clonotype is medium-sized. This rearrangement joins TRBV5-1 to TRBJ2-1; either TRBD1 or TRBD2 may supply D (5 bases each). Germline V CDR1 and CDR2: SGHRS, YFSETQ. The CDR3 runs to 17 residues. V lost 5 bases to trimming and J lost 0 bases, with 18 bases between them. DNA of the CDR3: TGCGCCAGCAGTCTCACCTCCGGGGCCTACTCCTACAATGAGCAGTTCTTC. The encoded protein is CASSLTSGAYSYNEQFF.

This clonotype was seen many times. The CDR3 loop is CSARGDRGGNTIYF. CDR3 nucleotide sequence: TGCAGTGCTAGAGGCGACAGGGGCGGAAACACCATATATTTT. This rearrangement joins TRBV20-1 to TRBJ1-3; 8 nucleotides line up with TRBD1. The CDR3 is made up of 14 amino acids. The junction had 3 bases not matched to a gene; V was cut back by 1 base and J by 4 bases. The germline CDR1 and CDR2 sequences are DFQATT and SNEGSKA (reference sequence).

In its sample, this clonotype was seen many times. CDR3 loop: CASSLFQGPNQPQHF. The DNA for the CDR3 is TGTGCCAGCAGTTTATTTCAGGGCCCCAATCAGCCCCAGCATTTT. The chain carries TRBV12-3 or TRBV12-4 and TRBJ1-5, with D tentatively TRBD1 (5 bases). The CDR3 contains 15 residues. The ends were cut back, 2 bases at V and 3 bases at J, with 11 bases in the middle.

This clonotype was recorded only once. A much larger clone differs by one base, so this may be a read error. The chain is built from TRBV6-5 and TRBJ2-7, with 7 bases fitting TRBD1. CDR3 size: 16 residues. The V gene's germline CDR1 is MNHEY and CDR2 SVGAGI. V lost 1 base to trimming and J lost 2 bases; unmatched junction nucleotides: 8. CDR3 residues: CASSYFGGTDAYEQYF. CDR3 sequence (DNA): TGTGCCAGCAGTTACTTCGGTGGGACAGACGCCTACGAGCAGTACTTC.